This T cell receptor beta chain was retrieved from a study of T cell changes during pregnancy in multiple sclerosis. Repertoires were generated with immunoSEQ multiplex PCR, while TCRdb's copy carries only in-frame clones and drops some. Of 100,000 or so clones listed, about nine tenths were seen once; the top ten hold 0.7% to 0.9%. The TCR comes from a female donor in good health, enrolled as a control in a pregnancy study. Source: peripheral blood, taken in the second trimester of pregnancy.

In DNA form, the CDR3 reads TGTGCCAGCCGGGGATATAGCGGGAGGTACAATGAGCAGTTCTTC. Its protein is CASRGYSGRYNEQFF. The rearrangement links TRBV27 to TRBJ2-1; 10 nucleotides align to TRBD2. V shed 8 bases, J shed 4 bases, and the junction held 8 bases outside the gene matches. Per the germline V gene, CDR1 is MNHEY and CDR2 is SMNVEV (reference sequence). This CDR3 has 15 residues.